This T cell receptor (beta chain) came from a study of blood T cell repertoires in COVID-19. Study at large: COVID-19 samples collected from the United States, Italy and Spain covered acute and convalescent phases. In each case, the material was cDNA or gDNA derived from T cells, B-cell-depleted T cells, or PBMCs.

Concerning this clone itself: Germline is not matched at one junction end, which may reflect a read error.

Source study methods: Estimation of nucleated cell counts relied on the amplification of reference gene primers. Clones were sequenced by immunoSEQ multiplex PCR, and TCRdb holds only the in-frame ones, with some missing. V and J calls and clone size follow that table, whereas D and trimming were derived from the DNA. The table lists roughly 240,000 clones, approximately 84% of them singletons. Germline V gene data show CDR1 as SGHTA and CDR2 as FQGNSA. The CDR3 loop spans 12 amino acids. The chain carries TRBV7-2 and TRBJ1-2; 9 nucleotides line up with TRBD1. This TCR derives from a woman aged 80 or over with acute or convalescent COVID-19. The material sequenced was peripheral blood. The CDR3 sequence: CASSLTGTGTSF. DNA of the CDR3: TGTGCCAGCAGCTTAACCGGGACAGGGACTTCCTTC.